The sequence of this T cell receptor (beta chain) was determined in a study of cytotoxic CD8 clonotypes in ibrutinib-treated CLL. From germline, CDR1 is SQVTM and CDR2 ANQGSEA. The germline V and J ends were trimmed by 5 bases and 5 bases, with 9 bases remaining between them. This CDR3 is 11 amino acids long. The method was immunoSEQ multiplex PCR; TCRdb's version includes in-frame clones alone and lacks a portion of them. The table lists 50,000 or so clones, over 80% of them singletons. The chain links TRBV29-1 to TRBJ1-1, with D uncertain. Sequencing was performed on PBMCs, taken after 24 months of ibrutinib treatment. The TCR comes from a human donor with chronic lymphocytic leukemia. CDR3 DNA: TGCAGCGTTCTAAGGTCTACTGAAGCTTTCTTT. Its translation: CSVLRSTEAFF.